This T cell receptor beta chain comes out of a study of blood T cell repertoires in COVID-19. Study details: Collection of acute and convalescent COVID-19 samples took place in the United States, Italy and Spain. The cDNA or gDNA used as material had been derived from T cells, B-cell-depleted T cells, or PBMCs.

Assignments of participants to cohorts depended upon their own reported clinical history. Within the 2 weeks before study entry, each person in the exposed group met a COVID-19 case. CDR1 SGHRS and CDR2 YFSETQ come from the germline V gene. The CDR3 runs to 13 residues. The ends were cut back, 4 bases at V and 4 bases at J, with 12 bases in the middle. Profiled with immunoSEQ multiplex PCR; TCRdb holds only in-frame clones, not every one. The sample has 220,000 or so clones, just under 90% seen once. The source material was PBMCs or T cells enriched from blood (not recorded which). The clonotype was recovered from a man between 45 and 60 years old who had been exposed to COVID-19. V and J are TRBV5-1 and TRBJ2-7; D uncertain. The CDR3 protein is CASSPGPIYEQYV. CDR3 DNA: TGCGCCAGCAGCCCTGGGCCCATTTACGAGCAGTACGTC.